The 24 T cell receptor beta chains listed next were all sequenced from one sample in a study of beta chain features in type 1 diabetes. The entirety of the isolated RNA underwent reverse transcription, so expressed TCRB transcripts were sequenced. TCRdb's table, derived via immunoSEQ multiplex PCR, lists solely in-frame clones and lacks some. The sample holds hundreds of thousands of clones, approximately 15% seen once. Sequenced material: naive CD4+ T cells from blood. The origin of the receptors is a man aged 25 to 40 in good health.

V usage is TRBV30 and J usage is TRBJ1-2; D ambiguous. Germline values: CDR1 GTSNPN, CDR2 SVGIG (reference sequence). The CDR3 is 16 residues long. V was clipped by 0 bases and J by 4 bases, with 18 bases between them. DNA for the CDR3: TGTGCCTGGAGTGTGAATCTGAAGACGAACGCCTATGGCTACACCTTC. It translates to CAWSVNLKTNAYGYTF.

The CDR3 DNA sequence: TGTGCCAGCTCACCACCGGACAGAGCCTACGAGCAGTACGTC. Translation: CASSPPDRAYEQYV. The chain employs TRBV18 and TRBJ2-7, with D possibly being TRBD1 (6 bases). The CDR3 has 14 amino acids. Germline CDR1 KGHSH, CDR2 LQKENI. Deletions cut 0 bases from V and 2 bases from J, with 8 bases between.

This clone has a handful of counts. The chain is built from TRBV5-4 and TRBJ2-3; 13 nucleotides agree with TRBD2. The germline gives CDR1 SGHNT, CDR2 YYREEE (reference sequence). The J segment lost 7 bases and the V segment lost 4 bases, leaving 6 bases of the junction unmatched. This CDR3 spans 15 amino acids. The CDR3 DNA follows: TGTGCCAGCAGCGGGACGACTAGCGGGAGGTATACGCAGTATTTT. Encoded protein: CASSGTTSGRYTQYF.

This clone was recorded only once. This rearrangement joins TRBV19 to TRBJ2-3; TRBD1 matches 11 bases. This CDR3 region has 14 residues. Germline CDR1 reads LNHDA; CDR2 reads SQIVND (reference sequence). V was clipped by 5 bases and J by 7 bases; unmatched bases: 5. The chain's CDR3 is CASSRTGGAHTQYF. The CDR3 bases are TGTGCCAGTAGTCGGACAGGGGGCGCGCATACGCAGTATTTT. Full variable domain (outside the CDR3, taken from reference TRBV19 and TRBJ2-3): DGGITQSPKYLFRKEGQNVTLSCEQNLNHDAMYWYRQDPGQGLRLIYYSQIVNDFQKGDIAEGYSVSREKKESFPLTVTSAQKNPTAFYLCASSRTGGAHTQYFGPGTRLTVL.

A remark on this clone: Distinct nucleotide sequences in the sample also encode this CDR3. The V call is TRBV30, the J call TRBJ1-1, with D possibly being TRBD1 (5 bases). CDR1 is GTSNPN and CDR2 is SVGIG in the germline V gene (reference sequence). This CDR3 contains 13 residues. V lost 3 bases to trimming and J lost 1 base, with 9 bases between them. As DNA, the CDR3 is TGTGCCTGGAGACGCGACAGGAACACTGAAGCTTTCTTT. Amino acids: CAWRRDRNTEAFF.

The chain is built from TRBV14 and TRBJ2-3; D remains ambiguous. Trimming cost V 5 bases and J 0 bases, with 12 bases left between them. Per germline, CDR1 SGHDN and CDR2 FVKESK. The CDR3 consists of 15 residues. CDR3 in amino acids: CASSSIWVSTDTQYF. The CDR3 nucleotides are TGTGCCAGCAGCTCTATCTGGGTTAGCACAGATACGCAGTATTTT.

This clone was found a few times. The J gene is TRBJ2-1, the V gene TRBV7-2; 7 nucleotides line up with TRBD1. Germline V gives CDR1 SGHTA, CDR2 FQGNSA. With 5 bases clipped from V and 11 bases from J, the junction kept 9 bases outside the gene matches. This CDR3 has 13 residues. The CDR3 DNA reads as TGTGCCAGCAGCCTACAAATCAGGGGGAAGCAGTTCTTC. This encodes CASSLQIRGKQFF. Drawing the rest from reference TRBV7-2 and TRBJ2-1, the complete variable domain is GAGVSQSPSNKVTEKGKDVELRCDPISGHTALYWYRQSLGQGLEFLIYFQGNSAPDKSGLPSDRFSAERTGGSVSTLTIQRTQQEDSAVYLCASSLQIRGKQFFGPGTRLTVL.

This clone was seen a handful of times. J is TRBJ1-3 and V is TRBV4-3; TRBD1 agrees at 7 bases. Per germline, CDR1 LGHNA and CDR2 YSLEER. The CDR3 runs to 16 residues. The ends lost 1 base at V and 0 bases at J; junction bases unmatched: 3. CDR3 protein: CASSQAGDSSGNTIYF. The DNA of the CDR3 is TGCGCCAGCAGCCAAGCCGGGGACAGCTCTGGAAACACCATATATTTT.

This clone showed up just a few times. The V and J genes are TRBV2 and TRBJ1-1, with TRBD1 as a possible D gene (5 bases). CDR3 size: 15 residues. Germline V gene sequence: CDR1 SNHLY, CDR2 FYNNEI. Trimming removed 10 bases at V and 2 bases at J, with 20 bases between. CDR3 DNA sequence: TGTGCCACCGCACCCAGGGTCAGACTAAACACTGAAGCTTTCTTT. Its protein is CATAPRVRLNTEAFF.

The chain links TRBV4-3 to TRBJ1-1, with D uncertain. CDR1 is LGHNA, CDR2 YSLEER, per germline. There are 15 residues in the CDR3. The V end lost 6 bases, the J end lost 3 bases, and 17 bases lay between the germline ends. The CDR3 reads CASRSGMFLDTEAFF. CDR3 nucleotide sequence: TGCGCCAGCAGATCTGGGATGTTTCTGGACACTGAAGCTTTCTTT.

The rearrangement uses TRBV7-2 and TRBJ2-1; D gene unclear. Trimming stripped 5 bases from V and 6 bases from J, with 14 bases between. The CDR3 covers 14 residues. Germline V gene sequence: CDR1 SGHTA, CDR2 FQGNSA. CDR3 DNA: TGTGCCAGCAGCCGATCGGCAGGAATCAATGAGCAGTTCTTC. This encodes CASSRSAGINEQFF.

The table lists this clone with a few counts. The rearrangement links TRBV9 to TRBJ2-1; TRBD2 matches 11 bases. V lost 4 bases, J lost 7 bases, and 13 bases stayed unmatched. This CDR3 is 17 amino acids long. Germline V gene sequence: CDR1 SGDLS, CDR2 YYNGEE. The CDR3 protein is CASSIRGLAGGVNEQFF. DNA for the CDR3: TGTGCCAGCAGCATTAGAGGTCTAGCGGGAGGTGTGAATGAGCAGTTCTTC.

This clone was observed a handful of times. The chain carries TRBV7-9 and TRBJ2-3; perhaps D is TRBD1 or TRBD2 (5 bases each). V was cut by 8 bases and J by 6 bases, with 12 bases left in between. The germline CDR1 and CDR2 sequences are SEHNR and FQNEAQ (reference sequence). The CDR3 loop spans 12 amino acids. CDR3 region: CASLTEGDTQYF. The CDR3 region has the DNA TGTGCCAGCCTTACAGAGGGGGATACGCAGTATTTT.

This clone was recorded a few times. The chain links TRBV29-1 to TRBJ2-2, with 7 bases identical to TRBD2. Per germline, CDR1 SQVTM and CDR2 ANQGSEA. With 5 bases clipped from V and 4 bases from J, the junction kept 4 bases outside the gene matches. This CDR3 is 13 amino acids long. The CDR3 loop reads CSVLAESTGELFF. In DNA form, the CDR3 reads TGCAGCGTTCTAGCGGAGAGCACCGGGGAGCTGTTTTTT.

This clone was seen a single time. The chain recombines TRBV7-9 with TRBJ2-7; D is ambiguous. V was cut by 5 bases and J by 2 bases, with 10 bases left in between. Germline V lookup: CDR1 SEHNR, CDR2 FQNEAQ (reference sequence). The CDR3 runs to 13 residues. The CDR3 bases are TGTGCCAGCAGCGAAGTATTACCCTACGAGCAGTACGTC. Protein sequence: CASSEVLPYEQYV.

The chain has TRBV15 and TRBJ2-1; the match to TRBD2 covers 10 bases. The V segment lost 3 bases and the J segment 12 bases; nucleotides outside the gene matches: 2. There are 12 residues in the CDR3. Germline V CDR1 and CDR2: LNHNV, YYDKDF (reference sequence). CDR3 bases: TGTGCCACCAGCAGGATAGCGGGGGGGCAGTTCTTC. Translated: CATSRIAGGQFF.

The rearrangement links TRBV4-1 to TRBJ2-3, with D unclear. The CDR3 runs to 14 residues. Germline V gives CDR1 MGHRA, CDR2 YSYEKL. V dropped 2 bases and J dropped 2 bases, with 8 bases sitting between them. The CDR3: CASSQRRSTDTQYF. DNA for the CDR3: TGCGCCAGCAGCCAACGCCGATCCACAGATACGCAGTATTTT.

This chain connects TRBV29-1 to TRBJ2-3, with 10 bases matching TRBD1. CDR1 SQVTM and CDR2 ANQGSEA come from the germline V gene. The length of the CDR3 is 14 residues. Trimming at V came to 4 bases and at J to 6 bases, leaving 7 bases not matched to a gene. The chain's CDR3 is CSVVWTGGIDTQYF. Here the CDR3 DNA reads TGCAGCGTTGTCTGGACAGGGGGGATTGATACGCAGTATTTT.

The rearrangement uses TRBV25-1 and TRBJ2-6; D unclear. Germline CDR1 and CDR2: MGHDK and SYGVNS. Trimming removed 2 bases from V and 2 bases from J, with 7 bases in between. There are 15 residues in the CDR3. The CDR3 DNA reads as TGTGCCAGCAGTGAACAAGGAGCTGGGGCCAACGTCCTGACTTTC. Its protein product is CASSEQGAGANVLTF.

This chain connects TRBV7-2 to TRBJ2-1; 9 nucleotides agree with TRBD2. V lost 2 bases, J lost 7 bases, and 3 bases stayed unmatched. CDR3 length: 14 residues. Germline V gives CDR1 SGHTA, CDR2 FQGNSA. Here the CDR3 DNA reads TGTGCCAGCAGCTTAAGAAGCGGGAGGAATGAGCAGTTCTTC. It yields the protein CASSLRSGRNEQFF.

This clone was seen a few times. CDR3 residues: CASSLRRDRGYEQYF. CDR3 nucleotide sequence: TGTGCCAGCAGCTTACGCCGGGACAGGGGCTACGAGCAGTACTTC. The gene calls are TRBV7-2 and TRBJ2-7, with 10 bases matching TRBD1. CDR3 size: 15 residues. The J segment lost 3 bases and the V segment lost 2 bases, leaving 4 bases of the junction unmatched. Per germline, CDR1 SGHTA and CDR2 FQGNSA.

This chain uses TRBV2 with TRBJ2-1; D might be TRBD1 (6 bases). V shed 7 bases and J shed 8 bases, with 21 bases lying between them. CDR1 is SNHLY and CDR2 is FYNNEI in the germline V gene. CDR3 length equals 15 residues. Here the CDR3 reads CASINSSGQYHEQFF. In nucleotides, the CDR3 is TGTGCCAGCATTAACTCTTCGGGACAATATCATGAGCAGTTCTTC.

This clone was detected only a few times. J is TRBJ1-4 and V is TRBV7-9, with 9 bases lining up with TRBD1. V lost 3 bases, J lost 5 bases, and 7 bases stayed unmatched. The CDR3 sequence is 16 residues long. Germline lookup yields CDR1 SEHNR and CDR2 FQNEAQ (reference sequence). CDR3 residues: CASSFVIGTGNEKLFF. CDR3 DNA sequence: TGTGCCAGCAGCTTCGTAATCGGGACAGGGAATGAAAAACTGTTTTTT. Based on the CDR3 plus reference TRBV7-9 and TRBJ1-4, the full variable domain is DTGVSQNPRHKITKRGQNVTFRCDPISEHNRLYWYRQTLGQGPEFLTYFQNEAQLEKSRLLSDRFSAERPKGSFSTLEIQRTEQGDSAMYLCASSFVIGTGNEKLFFGSGTQLSVL.

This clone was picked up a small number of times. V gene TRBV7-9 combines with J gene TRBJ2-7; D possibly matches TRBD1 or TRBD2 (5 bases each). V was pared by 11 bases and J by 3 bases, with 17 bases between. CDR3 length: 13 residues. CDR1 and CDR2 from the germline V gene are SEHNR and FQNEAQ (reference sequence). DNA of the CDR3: TGTGCCTCGGGACGGGACCGGGACTACGAGCAGTACTTC. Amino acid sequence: CASGRDRDYEQYF. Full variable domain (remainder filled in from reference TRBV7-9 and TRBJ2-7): DTGVSQNPRHKITKRGQNVTFRCDPISEHNRLYWYRQTLGQGPEFLTYFQNEAQLEKSRLLSDRFSAERPKGSFSTLEIQRTEQGDSAMYLCASGRDRDYEQYFGPGTRLTVT.